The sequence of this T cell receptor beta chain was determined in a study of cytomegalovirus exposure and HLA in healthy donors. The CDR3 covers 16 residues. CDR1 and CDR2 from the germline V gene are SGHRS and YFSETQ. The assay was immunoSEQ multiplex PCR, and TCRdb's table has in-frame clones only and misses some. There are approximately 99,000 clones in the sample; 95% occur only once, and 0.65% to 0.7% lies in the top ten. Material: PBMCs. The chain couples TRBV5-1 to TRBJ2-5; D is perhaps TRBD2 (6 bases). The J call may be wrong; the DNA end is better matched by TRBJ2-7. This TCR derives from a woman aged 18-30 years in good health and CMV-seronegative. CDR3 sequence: CASSLGALDGSYEQYF. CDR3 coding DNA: TGCGCCAGCAGCTTGGGGGCCCTGGACGGGAGCTACGAGCAGTACTTC.